This T cell receptor beta chain is from a study of T cell changes during pregnancy in multiple sclerosis. Clones were read by immunoSEQ multiplex PCR, and TCRdb kept only the in-frame ones, dropping some. The data show tens of thousands of clones, 80% to 95% seen once. Germline CDR1 LGHNT, CDR2 FRNRAP. The CDR3 runs 14 residues. Germline trimming cut 3 bases from V and 4 bases from J; bases unmatched to any gene: 5. This sample comprised CD4+ T cells from peripheral blood mononuclear cells, obtained before pregnancy. The V gene is TRBV12-5, the J gene TRBJ2-7, with TRBD1 matching over 8 bases. The source of this sequence is a female donor with multiple sclerosis, enrolled in a pregnancy study. The CDR3 nucleotides read TGTGCTAGTGGTTTCGGGACAGGCACTTACGAGCAGTACTTC. Translating gives CASGFGTGTYEQYF.